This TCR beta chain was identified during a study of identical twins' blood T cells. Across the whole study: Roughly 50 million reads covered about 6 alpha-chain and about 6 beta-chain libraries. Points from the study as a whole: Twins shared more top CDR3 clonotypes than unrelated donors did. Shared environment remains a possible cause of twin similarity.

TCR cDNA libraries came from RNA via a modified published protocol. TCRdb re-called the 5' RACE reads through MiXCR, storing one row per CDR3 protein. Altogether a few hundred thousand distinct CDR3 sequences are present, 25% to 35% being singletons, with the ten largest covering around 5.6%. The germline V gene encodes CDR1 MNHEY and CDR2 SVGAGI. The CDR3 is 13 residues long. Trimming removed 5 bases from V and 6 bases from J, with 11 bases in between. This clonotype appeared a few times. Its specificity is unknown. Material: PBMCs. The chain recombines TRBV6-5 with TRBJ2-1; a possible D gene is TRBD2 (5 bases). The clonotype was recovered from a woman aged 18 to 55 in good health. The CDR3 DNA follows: TGTGCCAGCAGTGCCCCGGGAACCAATGAGCAGTTCTTC. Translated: CASSAPGTNEQFF.